Given below is one T cell receptor beta chain in context. Germline CDR1 reads MNHEY; CDR2 reads SVGAGI. The CDR3 consists of 17 residues. V was cut by 0 bases and J by 2 bases, with 16 bases left in between. TCRdb re-called the PCR reads through MiXCR, storing one row per CDR3 protein. The sample includes 1,500 to 2,500 distinct CDR3 sequences, around 65% of them seen just once. These data originate in a study of CD4 and CD8 cells across lung adenocarcinoma regions. Samples came from patients with localized non-small cell lung adenocarcinoma. The source material was CD4+ T cells from the margin of a lung tumor. The chain has TRBV6-5 and TRBJ2-5; possible D gene TRBD2, 6 bases. The sequence derives from a female donor with lung adenocarcinoma. The CD4 and CD8 labels of this study may be unreliable. The CDR3 nucleotides read TGTGCCAGCAGTTACTCGAGAGGCGGGGCGGGGCAAGAGACCCAGTACTTC. Residues: CASSYSRGGAGQETQYF.